Presented here are 30 T cell receptor beta chains from one specimen sequenced in a study of neurological immune-mediated disorders. Noted time point: longitudinal time-point 3. TCRdb ran MiXCR on the 5' RACE reads and lists one entry per CDR3 protein. The profile shows fewer than 50,000 distinct CDR3 sequences, roughly 14% of them singletons. Sequenced material: PBMCs. The receptors were sampled from a man aged 30 to 45 in good health.

V usage is TRBV7-2 and J usage is TRBJ1-2; TRBD1 matches 10 bases. This CDR3 spans 15 amino acids. The germline V gene has CDR1 SGHTA and CDR2 FQGNSA. Unmatched junction bases numbered 6, after V lost 5 bases and J lost 3 bases. CDR3 bases: TGTGCCAGCAGCACCTCGACAGGGGGCCACTATGGCTACACCTTC. This translates into CASSTSTGGHYGYTF.

This clonotype was seen ten or more times. DNA for the CDR3: TGCAGCGTTCGGGACAGGAAAGAGACCCAGTACTTC. This encodes CSVRDRKETQYF. The genes are TRBV29-1 and TRBJ2-5, with 8 bases matching TRBD1. From germline, CDR1 is SQVTM and CDR2 ANQGSEA. V shed 5 bases and J 3 bases; nucleotides not matched to a gene: 2. This CDR3 contains 12 residues.

This clonotype was seen repeatedly, ten times or more. The chain recombines TRBV29-1 with TRBJ2-7, with 9 bases identical to TRBD2. With 0 bases clipped from V and 0 bases from J, the junction kept 6 bases outside the gene matches. Germline loops: CDR1 SQVTM, CDR2 ANQGSEA. The CDR3 is 16 residues long. DNA of the CDR3: TGCAGCGTTGAAGATCTAAGCGGGAGGAACTCCTACGAGCAGTACTTC. This translates into CSVEDLSGRNSYEQYF.

This clonotype has at least ten counts. The chain employs TRBV20-1 and TRBJ2-1; D is unclear. The ends were cut back, 0 bases at V and 0 bases at J, with 9 bases in the middle. This CDR3 has 15 amino acids. Germline CDR1 and CDR2: DFQATT and SNEGSKA (reference sequence). In nucleotides, the CDR3 is TGCAGTGCTAGAGATCCCGGGTCCTCCTACAATGAGCAGTTCTTC. Its translation: CSARDPGSSYNEQFF.

This clonotype occurred many times. The J gene is TRBJ2-7, the V gene TRBV27; D tentatively fits TRBD1 or TRBD2 (5 bases each). CDR1 MNHEY and CDR2 SMNVEV come from the germline V gene (reference sequence). The CDR3 sequence is 13 residues long. The germline V and J ends were trimmed by 3 bases and 4 bases, with 10 bases remaining between them. CDR3 bases: TGTGCCAGCAGTTTGGACTCAGGGTACGAGCAGTACTTC. Amino acids: CASSLDSGYEQYF.

There are many counts of this clonotype. The rearrangement joins TRBV29-1 to TRBJ2-7; 10 nucleotides line up with TRBD1. This CDR3 spans 13 amino acids. After removal of 7 bases from V and 5 bases from J, the junction contained 8 bases not matched to a gene. Germline V lookup: CDR1 SQVTM, CDR2 ANQGSEA. This CDR3 reads CSGADRGLNEQYF. In nucleotides, the CDR3 is TGCAGCGGGGCAGACAGGGGGCTGAACGAGCAGTACTTC.

This clonotype was detected ten times or more. The chain links TRBV3-1 to TRBJ1-5, with unresolved D. V was clipped by 0 bases and J by 6 bases, with 9 bases between them. Germline assignment: CDR1 LGHDT and CDR2 YNNKEL (reference sequence). This CDR3 contains 14 residues. CDR3 sequence (DNA): TGTGCCAGCAGCCAAGACATTAAGAGTCAGCCCCAGCATTTT. Translation gives CASSQDIKSQPQHF.

This clonotype was observed at least ten times. The chain couples TRBV29-1 to TRBJ1-4; TRBD1 agrees at 8 bases. Germline values: CDR1 SQVTM, CDR2 ANQGSEA. Unmatched junction bases numbered 5, after V lost 4 bases and J lost 10 bases. The CDR3 covers 12 residues. CDR3 sequence: CSVAGQGGKLFF. The CDR3 DNA is TGCAGCGTTGCAGGACAGGGAGGAAAACTGTTTTTT.

This clonotype was picked up many times. The J gene is TRBJ2-5, the V gene TRBV28; 7 nucleotides match TRBD1. Trimming removed 6 bases from V and 4 bases from J; junction bases left unmatched: 14. Germline lookup yields CDR1 MDHEN and CDR2 SYDVKM. The CDR3 runs 16 residues. The CDR3 nucleotides read TGTGCCAGCAGGCCCGGACAGGCAGCAAGCACAGAGACCCAGTACTTC. As protein: CASRPGQAASTETQYF. The full variable domain, with the rest looked up from reference TRBV28 and TRBJ2-5, is DVKVTQSSRYLVKRTGEKVFLECVQDMDHENMFWYRQDPGLGLRLIYFSYDVKMKEKGDIPEGYSVSREKKERFSLILESASTNQTSMYLCASRPGQAASTETQYFGPGTRLLVL.

This clonotype was detected ten times or more. The chain uses TRBV9 and TRBJ1-1, with no clear D. Germline V gene sequence: CDR1 SGDLS, CDR2 YYNGEE. V dropped 3 bases and J dropped 0 bases, with 9 bases sitting between them. CDR3 length: 14 residues. CDR3 sequence reads: CASSALTLNTEAFF. DNA for the CDR3: TGTGCCAGCAGCGCCCTTACACTGAACACTGAAGCTTTCTTT.

This clonotype was counted many times. The chain uses TRBV20-1 and TRBJ2-7, with D possibly matching TRBD2 (7 bases). V lost 0 bases and J 7 bases, leaving 13 bases between the germline ends. In germline, CDR1 is DFQATT, CDR2 SNEGSKA (reference sequence). CDR3 length equals 13 residues. The CDR3 spells CSARDGGAGEQYF. DNA for the CDR3: TGCAGTGCTAGAGATGGGGGGGCAGGGGAGCAGTACTTC.

This clonotype was counted many times. This rearrangement joins TRBV29-1 to TRBJ2-7; TRBD2 agrees at 16 bases. In germline, CDR1 is SQVTM, CDR2 ANQGSEA. Trimming removed 7 bases from V and 4 bases from J; junction bases left unmatched: 4. This CDR3 is 14 amino acids long. CDR3 nucleotide sequence: TGCAGCGCTGGGACTAGCGGGAGGGCGTACGAGCAGTACTTC. Protein sequence: CSAGTSGRAYEQYF.

In its sample, this clonotype was seen many times. The chain links TRBV20-1 to TRBJ2-1; 12 positions agree with TRBD2. Germline values: CDR1 DFQATT, CDR2 SNEGSKA (reference sequence). The CDR3 totals 15 residues. The V and J ends lost 5 bases and 9 bases, in that order; junction bases with no gene match: 11. CDR3 loop: CSASSRTSGNGEQFF. The CDR3 nucleotides are TGCAGTGCTTCATCCCGGACTAGCGGGAATGGTGAGCAGTTCTTC.

V and J are TRBV18 and TRBJ1-3, with D hard to call. The CDR3 has 17 amino acids. V was trimmed by 0 bases and J by 0 bases, leaving 12 bases between them. Germline V gene sequence: CDR1 KGHSH, CDR2 LQKENI. The DNA for the CDR3 is TGTGCCAGCTCACCACCGGCAGCGACAAGCTCTGGAAACACCATATATTTT. As protein: CASSPPAATSSGNTIYF.

This sequence joins TRBV3-1 and TRBJ2-7; 7 nucleotides agree with TRBD1. Trimming cost V 10 bases and J 7 bases; bases outside gene matches: 10. The CDR3 contains 12 residues. Germline lookup yields CDR1 LGHDT and CDR2 YNNKEL (reference sequence). The CDR3 DNA reads TGTGCCACCGGCAGACAGGGTCGAGAGCAGTACTTC. Translation gives CATGRQGREQYF.

This clonotype was recorded a few times. The chain couples TRBV9 to TRBJ1-4; no clear D. This CDR3 contains 12 residues. Looked up from germline, CDR1 is SGDLS and CDR2 is YYNGEE. The V end was cut by 4 bases, the J end by 8 bases, with 9 bases between. The CDR3 region is CASSPGGEKLFF. DNA for the CDR3: TGTGCCAGCAGCCCTGGCGGGGAAAAACTGTTTTTT.

This clonotype has at least ten counts. V and J are TRBV7-3 and TRBJ2-1; 7 bases align to TRBD2. Germline trimming cut 5 bases from V and 2 bases from J; bases unmatched to any gene: 12. Germline values: CDR1 SGHTA, CDR2 FQGTGA. This CDR3 contains 17 residues. CDR3 loop: CASSQPGTTGTYNEQFF. The CDR3 DNA is TGTGCCAGCAGCCAACCCGGGACTACCGGGACCTACAATGAGCAGTTCTTC.

This clonotype has only one observation. A much larger clonotype is one base distant, so this may be a read error. The chain links TRBV2 to TRBJ2-2, with 7 bases lining up with TRBD2. Germline-derived CDR1 and CDR2 are SNHLY and FYNNEI. The CDR3 is 14 amino acids. As DNA, the CDR3 is TGTGCCAGCAGCCCTCTAGCGGCTACCGGGGAGCCGTTTTTT. This sequence encodes CASSPLAATGEPFF. Supplemented by reference TRBV2 and TRBJ2-2, the full variable domain reads EPEVTQTPSHQVTQMGQEVILRCVPISNHLYFYWYRQILGQKVEFLVSFYNNEISEKSEIFDDQFSVERPDGSNFTLKIRSTKLEDSAMYFCASSPLAATGEPFFGEGSRLTVL.

The V call is TRBV11-2, the J call TRBJ2-5; no clear D gene. The CDR3 runs to 13 residues. Germline V gene lookup returns CDR1 SGHAT and CDR2 FQNNGV. V lost 5 bases and J lost 5, with 12 bases in between. The CDR3 region has the DNA TGTGCCAGCAGCACCAATTCTTGGGAGACCCAGTACTTC. Protein sequence: CASSTNSWETQYF.

This clonotype was seen ten or more times. J is TRBJ2-3 and V is TRBV29-1, with D perhaps TRBD1 (6 bases). CDR1 and CDR2 (germline): SQVTM, ANQGSEA. V shed 4 bases and J shed 6 bases, with 11 bases lying between them. The CDR3 is made up of 12 amino acids. This CDR3 reads CSVGRGSDTQYF. For the CDR3, the DNA is TGCAGCGTTGGCAGGGGTAGCGATACGCAGTATTTT.

This clonotype was detected ten times or more. The chain joins TRBV7-9 to TRBJ1-5; perhaps TRBD1 as D (5 bases). With 0 bases removed from V and 3 bases from J, the gap between germline ends came to 9 bases. Germline-derived CDR1 and CDR2 are SEHNR and FQNEAQ (reference sequence). CDR3 length: 15 residues. Written as DNA, the CDR3 is TGTGCCAGCAGCTTAGCGTTAGGGGACAATCAGCCCCAGCATTTT. It translates to CASSLALGDNQPQHF.

This clonotype was seen many times. This rearrangement joins TRBV27 to TRBJ1-6; D perhaps matches TRBD1 (6 bases). This CDR3 has 14 amino acids. Trimming removed 6 bases at V and 12 bases at J, with 18 bases between. Germline lookup yields CDR1 MNHEY and CDR2 SMNVEV (reference sequence). The CDR3, as DNA: TGTGCCAGCAGCCAAGGACAGTTCCTCCGACCCCTCCACTTT. Its protein is CASSQGQFLRPLHF.

By frequency in the sample, this clonotype is medium-sized. This chain joins TRBV5-1 and TRBJ2-7; TRBD1 aligns across 9 bases. Germline CDR1 is SGHRS and CDR2 is YFSETQ. Losses at the gene ends were 2 bases for V and 2 bases for J; bases not matched to a gene: 2. CDR3 length: 14 residues. The DNA for the CDR3 is TGCGCCAGCAGCTTCGGGACAGGGACCTACGAGCAGTACTTC. Encoded protein: CASSFGTGTYEQYF.

This clonotype has a count of ten or more. J is TRBJ2-7 and V is TRBV10-3, with D perhaps TRBD2 (6 bases). This CDR3 comprises 15 residues. Germline V lookup: CDR1 ENHRY, CDR2 SYGVKD. Trimming cost V 2 bases and J 6 bases, with 17 bases left between them. The CDR3 DNA is TGTGCCATCAGTGAGGGGGGGAGCCGGTTCGTCGAGCAGTACTTC. Protein: CAISEGGSRFVEQYF.

This clonotype was found once. One base away lies a much larger clone, so this may be a sequencing read error. This rearrangement joins TRBV15 to TRBJ1-5, with D maybe TRBD1 (6 bases). There are 17 residues in the CDR3. Germline assignment: CDR1 LNHNV and CDR2 YYDKDF (reference sequence). The CDR3 protein is CTTSRTARGISDQPQHF. The CDR3 nucleotides read TGTACCACCAGCAGAACCGCGAGGGGGATTAGCGATCAGCCCCAGCATTTT.

This clonotype was seen many times. This rearrangement joins TRBV4-2 to TRBJ2-2; 7 bases fit TRBD1. Germline loops: CDR1 LGHNA, CDR2 YNFKEQ. This CDR3 contains 15 residues. V gave up 1 base and J gave up 4 bases; unmatched junction bases: 3. DNA for the CDR3: TGTGCCAGCAGCCAAGGGACAGGTCGCACCGGGGAGCTGTTTTTT. Protein product: CASSQGTGRTGELFF.

This clonotype was picked up many times. This chain connects TRBV12-3 or TRBV12-4 to TRBJ2-4; D might be TRBD1 (5 bases). V lost 5 bases and J 4 bases, leaving 9 bases between the germline ends. This CDR3 has 13 amino acids. The CDR3, as DNA: TGTGCCAGCAGTGCGGACACAAAAAACATTCAGTACTTC. This translates into CASSADTKNIQYF.

This clonotype was seen a handful of times. This may be a read error: a much more frequent sequence differs by one nucleotide. V is TRBV7-9 and J is TRBJ2-1; the match to TRBD2 covers 11 bases. Looked up from germline, CDR1 is SEHNR and CDR2 is FQNEAQ (reference sequence). The CDR3 sequence is 16 residues long. This chain's CDR3 is CVSSLGLAGSYNEQFF. The CDR3 region has the DNA TGTGTCAGCAGCTTAGGACTAGCGGGCTCCTACAATGAGCAGTTCTTC. The full variable domain, in which reference TRBV7-9 and TRBJ2-1 provide the parts outside the CDR3, is DTGVSQNPRHKITKRGQNVTFRCDPISEHNRLYWYRQTLGQGPEFLTYFQNEAQLEKSRLLSDRFSAERPKGSFSTLEIQRTEQGDSAMYLCVSSLGLAGSYNEQFFGPGTRLTVL.

This clonotype was counted ten times or more. The V call is TRBV7-9, the J call TRBJ2-3; TRBD2 matches at 10 bases. This CDR3 is built from 16 residues. Germline V gives CDR1 SEHNR, CDR2 FQNEAQ (reference sequence). J lost 3 bases, V lost 5 bases, and 8 bases had no gene match. The CDR3 is CASSPRPSGSTDTQYF. In DNA form, the CDR3 reads TGTGCCAGCAGCCCCCGTCCTAGCGGGAGTACAGATACGCAGTATTTT.

This chain links TRBV6-5 with TRBJ2-7, with TRBD2 as a possible D gene (6 bases). V dropped 0 bases and J dropped 4 bases, with 16 bases sitting between them. CDR3 length equals 16 residues. Per the germline V gene, CDR1 is MNHEY and CDR2 is SVGAGI. CDR3 sequence: CASSYSKARREYEQYF. In nucleotides, the CDR3 is TGTGCCAGCAGTTACTCAAAGGCGCGGAGGGAGTACGAGCAGTACTTC.